This TCR beta chain was obtained from a study of T-cell reconstitution after alpha-beta-depleted transplantation in children. This clonotype has more than one count but fewer than ten. As it was prepared, the TCRbeta library received unique molecular identifiers. TCRdb analysed the PCR reads with MiXCR anew, one entry per CDR3 protein. This table holds about 870,000 distinct CDR3 sequences, 15% to 20% found once. The CDR3 is 19 amino acids. Germline CDR1 is SGHAT and CDR2 is FQDESV (reference sequence). The ends lost 2 bases at V and 4 bases at J; junction bases unmatched: 16. This TCR was recovered from a male patient younger than 18 who had a stem cell transplant for acute lymphoblastic leukemia, so the T cells may come from the graft donor. Here the sequenced sample was PBMCs, mostly from graft donor cells, taken 360 days after TCRalphabeta/CD19-depleted stem cell transplant. The rearrangement joins TRBV11-1 to TRBJ2-7, with 11 positions matching TRBD2. CDR3 sequence: CASSLSLAGGRRRRYEQYF. The CDR3 region has the DNA TGTGCCAGCAGCTTAAGCCTAGCGGGAGGAAGGAGGAGGCGGTACGAGCAGTACTTC.